A single sample is the source of the 22 T cell receptor beta chains below, sequenced in a study of neoadjuvant nivolumab and ipilimumab in lung cancer. The table came from immunoSEQ multiplex PCR; TCRdb's copy has only in-frame clones and leaves some out. The data hold some 30,000 clones, with approximately 90% observed a single time. The sequenced sample was peripheral blood, obtained after neoadjuvant nivolumab, alone or with ipilimumab, at or shortly before surgery. These receptors were taken from an adult with non-small cell lung cancer.

V gene TRBV5-6 combines with J gene TRBJ1-1; 9 positions agree with TRBD1. From germline, CDR1 is SGHDT and CDR2 YYEEEE. CDR3 length equals 15 residues. J was trimmed by 4 bases and V by 3 bases; bases with no gene match: 7. In nucleotides, the CDR3 is TGTGCCAGCAGCTGGAACAGACAGGGGGGCACTGAAGCTTTCTTT. It yields the protein CASSWNRQGGTEAFF.

The chain links TRBV7-9 to TRBJ1-2; no firm D call. V was cut by 1 base and J by 2 bases, with 17 bases left in between. The germline V gene encodes CDR1 SEHNR and CDR2 FQNEAQ (reference sequence). The CDR3 has 17 residues. The CDR3 reads CASSLDPIPGSNYGYTF. The CDR3 bases are TGTGCCAGCAGCTTAGATCCCATCCCGGGGTCAAACTATGGCTACACCTTC.

The chain couples TRBV10-3 to TRBJ2-2; D is ambiguous. The V end lost 2 bases, the J end lost 5 bases, and 6 bases lay between the germline ends. The germline V gene encodes CDR1 ENHRY and CDR2 SYGVKD. The CDR3 length is 13 residues. The CDR3: CAISETLTGELFF. Here the CDR3 DNA reads TGTGCCATCAGTGAGACCCTAACCGGGGAGCTGTTTTTT.

The chain employs TRBV9 and TRBJ2-7; D unresolved. CDR1 SGDLS and CDR2 YYNGEE come from the germline V gene. V lost 0 bases and J 0 bases, leaving 4 bases between the germline ends. This CDR3 region has 13 residues. CDR3 sequence reads: CASSVGHSYEQYF. The CDR3 nucleotides are TGTGCCAGCAGCGTAGGACACTCCTACGAGCAGTACTTC.

The chain recombines TRBV4-2 with TRBJ1-5; TRBD1 aligns across 7 bases. Germline CDR1 and CDR2: LGHNA and YNFKEQ. The CDR3 extends over 15 amino acids. Trimming removed 0 bases from V and 4 bases from J; junction bases left unmatched: 3. For the CDR3, the DNA is TGTGCCAGCAGCCAAGAAGACAGGGTAAATCAGCCCCAGCATTTT. Protein: CASSQEDRVNQPQHF.

V and J are TRBV6-1 and TRBJ2-7, with a weak D call TRBD2 (5 bases). Germline V lookup: CDR1 MNHNS, CDR2 SASEGT. The CDR3 is 11 amino acids. The germline V and J ends were trimmed by 4 bases and 6 bases, with 7 bases remaining between them. In DNA, the CDR3 is TGTGCCAGCAGTGCGGGGATCGAGCAGTACTTC. This encodes CASSAGIEQYF.

The chain employs TRBV10-2 and TRBJ2-2; D remains ambiguous. The CDR3 consists of 16 residues. Germline V gene data show CDR1 as WSHSY and CDR2 as SAAADI. The V end was cut by 3 bases, the J end by 3 bases, with 14 bases between. Here the CDR3 DNA reads TGCGCCAGCAGTGATCTCATACCGGTGCACACCGGGGAGCTGTTTTTT. Protein sequence: CASSDLIPVHTGELFF.

The J gene is TRBJ2-5, the V gene TRBV7-3; 10 bases line up with TRBD2. The trim removed 0 bases at V and 5 bases at J, leaving 6 bases unmatched. Germline CDR1 reads SGHTA; CDR2 reads FQGTGA. The CDR3 has 16 amino acids. CDR3 loop: CASSLTLGAGGETQYF. The CDR3 DNA reads TGTGCCAGCAGCTTAACGTTAGGAGCGGGGGGGGAGACCCAGTACTTC.

This sequence joins TRBV27 and TRBJ2-2, with a tentative D call TRBD2 (5 bases). This CDR3 has 14 amino acids. Germline V lookup: CDR1 MNHEY, CDR2 SMNVEV (reference sequence). V was cut by 7 bases and J by 7 bases, with 16 bases left in between. The CDR3 reads CASTPGSRDGELFF. CDR3 nucleotide sequence: TGTGCCAGCACCCCGGGAAGTCGGGACGGGGAGCTGTTTTTT.

This clone appeared once. This sequence joins TRBV20-1 and TRBJ1-2, with D perhaps TRBD1 (5 bases). Trimming shortened V by 6 bases and J by 8 bases, and 13 bases separated the two germline ends. CDR1 and CDR2 from the germline V gene are DFQATT and SNEGSKA (reference sequence). The CDR3 length is 11 residues. CDR3 in amino acids: CSAEDIKGYTF. CDR3 sequence (DNA): TGCAGTGCGGAGGACATCAAAGGCTACACCTTC.

The chain is built from TRBV9 and TRBJ2-5, with TRBD2 matching 13 bases. The length of the CDR3 is 18 residues. Germline V gene lookup returns CDR1 SGDLS and CDR2 YYNGEE. The J segment lost 2 bases and the V segment lost 0 bases, leaving 7 bases of the junction unmatched. CDR3: CASSVDTSGGAWQETQYF. The CDR3 bases are TGTGCCAGCAGCGTAGACACTAGCGGGGGGGCCTGGCAAGAGACCCAGTACTTC. Supplemented by reference TRBV9 and TRBJ2-5, the full variable domain reads DSGVTQTPKHLITATGQRVTLRCSPRSGDLSVYWYQQSLDQGLQFLIQYYNGEERAKGNILERFSAQQFPDLHSELNLSSLELGDSALYFCASSVDTSGGAWQETQYFGPGTRLLVL.

The chain links TRBV9 to TRBJ1-2; D is undetermined. Trimming stripped 4 bases from V and 4 bases from J, with 14 bases between. This CDR3 comprises 14 residues. CDR1 and CDR2 from the germline V gene are SGDLS and YYNGEE. CDR3 DNA sequence: TGTGCCAGCAGCCCCGCGCCAGGAGGCTATGGCTACACCTTC. Protein sequence: CASSPAPGGYGYTF.

This chain links TRBV27 with TRBJ2-2; no clear D. The germline gives CDR1 MNHEY, CDR2 SMNVEV (reference sequence). The CDR3 has 13 amino acids. V lost 4 bases and J 6 bases, leaving 9 bases between the germline ends. CDR3 residues: CASSYLSPGELFF. As DNA, the CDR3 is TGTGCCAGCAGTTACCTTAGCCCCGGGGAGCTGTTTTTT.

V and J are TRBV7-2 and TRBJ1-6; 8 nucleotides align to TRBD1. CDR1 and CDR2 (germline): SGHTA, FQGNSA. With 4 bases clipped from V and 7 bases from J, the junction kept 6 bases outside the gene matches. The CDR3 consists of 15 residues. The chain's CDR3 is CASSSRQGRNSPLHF. Written as DNA, the CDR3 is TGTGCCAGCAGCTCGCGACAGGGGAGGAATTCACCCCTCCACTTT.

The chain joins TRBV11-3 to TRBJ2-1; TRBD1 aligns across 8 bases. This CDR3 contains 13 residues. Germline CDR1 SGHNT, CDR2 YENEEA. V trimming: 5 bases; J trimming: 8 bases; junction bases outside the gene matches: 5. CDR3 DNA: TGTGCCAGCAGCACCTCAGGGGGCGATGAGCAGTTCTTC. This codes for CASSTSGGDEQFF.

This clone was seen a few times. This chain connects TRBV7-2 to TRBJ2-7; D is unclear. Trimming cost V 6 bases and J 2 bases, with 11 bases left between them. CDR3 length equals 13 residues. CDR1 is SGHTA and CDR2 is FQGNSA in the germline V gene. The CDR3 region has the DNA TGTGCCAGCAGATGGACGGCGACCTACGAGCAGTACTTC. Amino acids: CASRWTATYEQYF.

The CDR3 nucleotides are TGTGCCAGCAGCTTACGCGCTGACAGGTCCTACAATGAGCAGTTCTTC. It encodes CASSLRADRSYNEQFF. V and J are TRBV11-2 and TRBJ2-1, with D maybe TRBD1 (6 bases). This CDR3 is built from 16 residues. V was trimmed by 2 bases and J by 1 base, leaving 12 bases between them. The germline CDR1 and CDR2 sequences are SGHAT and FQNNGV.

This clone was observed once. The J gene is TRBJ1-5, the V gene TRBV4-1; 10 bases line up with TRBD1. The CDR3 sequence is 15 residues long. V lost 1 base, J lost 6 bases, and 3 bases stayed unmatched. Germline-derived CDR1 and CDR2 are MGHRA and YSYEKL. The DNA for the CDR3 is TGCGCCAGCAGCCAAGGACAGGGGGCCACTCAGCCCCAGCATTTT. Amino acid sequence: CASSQGQGATQPQHF.

The chain combines TRBV9 with TRBJ1-6; D is unclear. Germline loops: CDR1 SGDLS, CDR2 YYNGEE. The length of the CDR3 is 15 residues. V lost 3 bases, J lost 0 bases, and 7 bases lay in between. The CDR3 coding sequence is TGTGCCAGCAGCGCTTCAATCTCCTATAATTCACCCCTCCACTTT. It codes for CASSASISYNSPLHF.

This chain connects TRBV6-1 to TRBJ2-1; 10 nucleotides match TRBD2. Per germline, CDR1 MNHNS and CDR2 SASEGT. The ends lost 5 bases at V and 4 bases at J; junction bases unmatched: 5. The CDR3 sequence is 15 residues long. CDR3 sequence (DNA): TGTGCCAGCAGTAATAGCGGGGGGCTTTACAATGAGCAGTTCTTC. It encodes CASSNSGGLYNEQFF.

This rearrangement joins TRBV29-1 to TRBJ2-7, with D perhaps matching TRBD1 (6 bases). Germline values: CDR1 SQVTM, CDR2 ANQGSEA. V lost 7 bases to trimming and J lost 4 bases, with 17 bases between them. CDR3 length equals 13 residues. CDR3 in DNA: TGCAGCGCCGCAGGGGTGAGGGGATACGAGCAGTACTTC. It yields the protein CSAAGVRGYEQYF.

The V gene is TRBV29-1, the J gene TRBJ2-7; 8 nucleotides match TRBD1. Germline V CDR1 and CDR2: SQVTM, ANQGSEA. The CDR3 consists of 15 residues. J was trimmed by 2 bases and V by 2 bases; bases with no gene match: 8. The CDR3 DNA reads as TGCAGCGTTGAACAACCGGGACAGGACCCCTACGAGCAGTACTTC. Translated, it gives CSVEQPGQDPYEQYF.